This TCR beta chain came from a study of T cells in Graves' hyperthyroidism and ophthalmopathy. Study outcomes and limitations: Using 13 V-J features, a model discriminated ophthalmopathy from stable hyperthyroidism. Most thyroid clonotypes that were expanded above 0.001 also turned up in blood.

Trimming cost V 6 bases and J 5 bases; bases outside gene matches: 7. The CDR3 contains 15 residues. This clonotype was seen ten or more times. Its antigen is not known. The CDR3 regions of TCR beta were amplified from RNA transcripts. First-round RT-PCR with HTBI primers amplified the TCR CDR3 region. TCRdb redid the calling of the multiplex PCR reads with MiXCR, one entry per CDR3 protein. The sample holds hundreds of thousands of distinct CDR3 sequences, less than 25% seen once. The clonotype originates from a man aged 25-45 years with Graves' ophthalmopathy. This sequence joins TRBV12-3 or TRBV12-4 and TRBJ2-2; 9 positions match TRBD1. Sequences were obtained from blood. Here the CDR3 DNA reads TGTGCCAGCAGACCCCGGACAGGGGTAACCGGGGAGCTGTTTTTT. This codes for CASRPRTGVTGELFF.